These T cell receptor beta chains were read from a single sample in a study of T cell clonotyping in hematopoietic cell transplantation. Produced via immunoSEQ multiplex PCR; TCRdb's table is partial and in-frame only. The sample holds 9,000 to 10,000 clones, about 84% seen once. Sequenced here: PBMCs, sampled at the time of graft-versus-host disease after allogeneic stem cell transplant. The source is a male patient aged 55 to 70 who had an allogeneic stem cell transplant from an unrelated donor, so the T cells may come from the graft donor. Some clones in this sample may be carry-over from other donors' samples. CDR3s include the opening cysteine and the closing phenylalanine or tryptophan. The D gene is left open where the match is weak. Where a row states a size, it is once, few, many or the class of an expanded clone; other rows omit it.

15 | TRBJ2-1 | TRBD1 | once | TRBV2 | CASSEGQTPYNEQFF | TGTGCCAGCAGTGAGGGACAGACTCCCTACAATGAGCAGTTCTTC
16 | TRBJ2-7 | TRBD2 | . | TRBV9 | CASSVGLAGGIYEQYF | TGTGCCAGCAGCGTAGGCCTAGCGGGGGGGATATACGAGCAGTACTTC
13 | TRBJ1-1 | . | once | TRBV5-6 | CASSLGTSTEAFF | TGTGCCAGCAGCTTGGGGACAAGCACTGAAGCTTTCTTT
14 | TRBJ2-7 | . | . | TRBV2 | CASSVGGGSYEQYF | TGTGCCAGCAGTGTGGGAGGGGGCTCCTACGAGCAGTACTTC
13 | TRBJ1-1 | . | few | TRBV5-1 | CASSRSGNTEAFF | TGCGCCAGCAGCCGAAGTGGGAACACTGAAGCTTTCTTT
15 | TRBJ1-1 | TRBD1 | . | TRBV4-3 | CASSHIDRANTEAFF | TGCGCCAGCAGCCACATTGACAGGGCCAACACTGAAGCTTTCTTT
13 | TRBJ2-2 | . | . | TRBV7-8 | CASSLSMGGELFF | TGTGCCAGCAGCTTATCTATGGGCGGGGAGCTGTTTTTT
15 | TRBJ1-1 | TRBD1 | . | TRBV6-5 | CASSIPGGAGTEAFF | TGTGCCAGCAGTATTCCAGGGGGCGCGGGCACTGAAGCTTTCTTT
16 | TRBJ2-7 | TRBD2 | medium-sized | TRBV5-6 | CASSLGEGGHAYEQYF | TGTGCCAGCAGCTTGGGAGAGGGAGGGCATGCCTACGAGCAGTACTTC
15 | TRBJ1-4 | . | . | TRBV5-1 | CASSLDPGLGEKLFF | TGCGCCAGCAGCTTGGATCCAGGACTAGGGGAAAAACTGTTTTTT
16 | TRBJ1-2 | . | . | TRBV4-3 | CASSQDWGERDYGYTF | TGCGCCAGCAGCCAAGATTGGGGGGAGAGGGACTATGGCTACACCTTC
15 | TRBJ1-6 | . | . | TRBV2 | CASSLADSRMGPLHF | TGTGCCAGCAGTTTAGCCGACAGCCGAATGGGGCCCCTCCACTTT
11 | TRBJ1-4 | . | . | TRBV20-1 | CSARDDEKLFF | TGCAGTGCTAGAGACGATGAAAAACTGTTTTTT
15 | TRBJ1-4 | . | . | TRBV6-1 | CASSDRGWGVEKLFF | TGTGCCAGCAGTGATCGAGGTTGGGGGGTCGAAAAACTGTTTTTT
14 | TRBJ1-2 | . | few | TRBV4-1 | CASSPGLGGYGYTF | TGCGCCAGCAGCCCAGGACTAGGAGGCTATGGCTACACCTTC
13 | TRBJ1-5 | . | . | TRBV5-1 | CASSLAEDQPQHF | TGCGCCAGCAGCTTGGCCGAGGATCAGCCCCAGCATTTT
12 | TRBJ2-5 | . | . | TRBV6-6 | CASSYFGETQYF | TGTGCCAGCAGTTACTTCGGTGAGACCCAGTACTTC
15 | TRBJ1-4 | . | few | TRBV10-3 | CAISELTGVNEKLFF | TGTGCCATCAGTGAGCTGACAGGAGTTAATGAAAAACTGTTTTTT
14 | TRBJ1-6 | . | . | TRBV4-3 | CASSHDSSNSPLHF | TGCGCCAGCAGCCATGACAGTTCAAATTCACCCCTCCACTTT
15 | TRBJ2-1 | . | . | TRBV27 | CASSLRGVSYNEQFF | TGTGCCAGCAGTTTGCGCGGGGTCTCCTACAATGAGCAGTTCTTC
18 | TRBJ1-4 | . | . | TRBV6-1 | CASSVWWPNPSTNEKLFF | TGTGCCAGCAGTGTGTGGTGGCCGAACCCATCAACTAATGAAAAACTGTTTTTT
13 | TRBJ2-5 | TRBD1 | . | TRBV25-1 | CASSAGTGLFKYF | TGTGCCAGCAGTGCCGGGACAGGCCTGTTTAAGTACTTC
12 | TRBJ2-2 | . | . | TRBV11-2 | CASSWDTGELFF | TGTGCCAGCAGTTGGGACACCGGGGAGCTGTTTTTT
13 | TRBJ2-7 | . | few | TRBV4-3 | CASSHDRTYEQYF | TGCGCCAGCAGCCACGACAGGACCTACGAGCAGTACTTC
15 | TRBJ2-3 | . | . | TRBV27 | CASSTNPRTTDTQYF | TGTGCCAGCAGTACGAACCCTAGGACCACAGATACGCAGTATTTT
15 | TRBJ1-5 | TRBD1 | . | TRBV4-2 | CASSQETGGGQPQHF | TGTGCCAGCAGCCAGGAGACAGGGGGCGGTCAGCCCCAGCATTTT
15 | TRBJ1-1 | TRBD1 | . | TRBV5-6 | CASTLFQGVSTEAFF | TGTGCCAGCACCTTATTTCAGGGGGTGAGCACTGAAGCTTTCTTT
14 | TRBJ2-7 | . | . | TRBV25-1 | CASSEYGHDHEQYF | TGTGCCAGCAGTGAATACGGACACGACCACGAGCAGTACTTC
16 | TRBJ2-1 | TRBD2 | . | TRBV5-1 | CASSLVRGGLYNEQFF | TGCGCCAGCAGCTTGGTACGGGGGGGCCTCTACAATGAGCAGTTCTTC
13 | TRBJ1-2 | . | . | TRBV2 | CASSEPEAFGYTF | TGTGCCAGCAGTGAACCTGAGGCGTTTGGCTACACCTTC
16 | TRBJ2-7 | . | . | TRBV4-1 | CASSQVFSNHLYEQYF | TGCGCCAGCAGCCAAGTTTTCAGCAACCACCTCTACGAGCAGTACTTC
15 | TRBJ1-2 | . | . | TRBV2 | CASSPSGGVHYGYTF | TGTGCCAGCAGCCCGTCGGGGGGCGTCCACTATGGCTACACCTTC
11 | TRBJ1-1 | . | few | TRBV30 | CAWYLNTEAFF | TGTGCCTGGTACCTGAACACTGAAGCTTTCTTT
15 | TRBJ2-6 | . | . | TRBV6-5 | CASSYISSGANVLTF | TGTGCCAGCAGTTATATTTCCTCTGGGGCCAACGTCCTGACTTTC
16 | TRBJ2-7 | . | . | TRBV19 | CASSIDPSTATYEQYF | TGTGCCAGTAGTATAGACCCCTCGACAGCCACCTACGAGCAGTACTTC
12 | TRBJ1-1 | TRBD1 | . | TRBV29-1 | CSARTGNTEAFF | TGCAGCGCCCGGACAGGCAACACTGAAGCTTTCTTT
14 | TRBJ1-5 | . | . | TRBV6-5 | CASSQTDSNQPQHF | TGTGCCAGCAGTCAGACAGATAGCAATCAGCCCCAGCATTTT
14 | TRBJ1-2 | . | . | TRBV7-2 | CASSLARAGDGYTF | TGTGCCAGCAGCCTAGCTAGGGCAGGGGATGGCTACACCTTC
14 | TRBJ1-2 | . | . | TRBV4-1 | CASSRVGWNYGYTF | TGCGCCAGCAGCCGGGTGGGATGGAACTATGGCTACACCTTC
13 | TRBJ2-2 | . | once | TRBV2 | CASRLAYTGELFF | TGTGCCAGCCGTTTGGCATACACCGGGGAGCTGTTTTTT
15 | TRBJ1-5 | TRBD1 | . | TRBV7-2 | CASSLAGQGHQPQHF | TGTGCCAGCAGCTTAGCGGGACAGGGTCATCAGCCCCAGCATTTT
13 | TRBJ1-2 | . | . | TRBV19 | CASSAQGIGGYTF | TGTGCCAGTAGTGCCCAGGGTATTGGGGGCTACACCTTC
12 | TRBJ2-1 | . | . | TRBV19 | CASGPMQNEQFF | TGTGCCAGTGGCCCGATGCAGAATGAGCAGTTCTTC
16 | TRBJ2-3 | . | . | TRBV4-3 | CASSQELGGGTDTQYF | TGCGCCAGCAGCCAAGAACTTGGCGGGGGCACAGATACGCAGTATTTT
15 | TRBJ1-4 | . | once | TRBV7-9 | CASSLSGGGYWKLFF | TGTGCCAGCAGCTTGAGCGGTGGGGGATACTGGAAACTGTTTTTT
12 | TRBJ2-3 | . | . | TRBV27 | CASSWSPDTQYF | TGTGCCAGCAGTTGGTCCCCAGATACGCAGTATTTT
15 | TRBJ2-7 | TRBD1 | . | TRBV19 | CASSPGTGGSYEQYF | TGTGCCAGTAGTCCGGGGACAGGGGGCTCCTACGAGCAGTACTTC
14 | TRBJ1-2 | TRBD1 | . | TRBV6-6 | CASSSGDSNYGYTF | TGTGCCAGCAGTTCAGGGGACAGTAACTATGGCTACACCTTC
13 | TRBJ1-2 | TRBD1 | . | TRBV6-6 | CASSPGQGEGYTF | TGTGCCAGCAGTCCCGGACAGGGAGAGGGCTACACCTTC
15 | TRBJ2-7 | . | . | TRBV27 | CASSAQRTGSYEQYF | TGTGCCAGCAGTGCACAGAGGACGGGATCCTACGAGCAGTACTTC
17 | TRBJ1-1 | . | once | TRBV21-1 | CASSKWGEGLCITEAFF | TGTGCCAGCAGCAAATGGGGGGAGGGGTTATGTATCACTGAAGCTTTCTTT
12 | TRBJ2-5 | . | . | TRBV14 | CASSPLGETQYF | TGTGCCAGCAGCCCCCTTGGGGAGACCCAGTACTTC
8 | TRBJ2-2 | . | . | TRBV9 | CAARELFF | TGTGCCGCCCGGGAGCTGTTTTTT
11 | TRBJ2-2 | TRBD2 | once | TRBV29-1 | CSAGGAGELFF | TGCAGCGCCGGGGGGGCCGGGGAGCTGTTTTTT
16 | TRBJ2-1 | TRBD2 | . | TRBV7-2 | CASSMTSASSYNEQFF | TGTGCCAGCAGCATGACTAGCGCCAGCTCCTACAATGAGCAGTTCTTC
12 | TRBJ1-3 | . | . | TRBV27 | CASRDGGNTIYF | TGTGCCAGCAGGGACGGTGGAAACACCATATATTTT
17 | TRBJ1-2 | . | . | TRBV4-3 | CASSPLSTLSMVSGYTF | TGCGCCAGCAGCCCCTTAAGCACACTTTCTATGGTTAGCGGCTACACCTTC
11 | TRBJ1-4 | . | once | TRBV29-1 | CSVGGGEKLFF | TGCAGCGTTGGGGGCGGAGAAAAACTGTTTTTT